One T cell receptor beta chain is described in this entry. Its target is not known. Produced via immunoSEQ multiplex PCR; TCRdb's table is partial and in-frame only. The data contain about 190,000 clones, approximately 91% of them singletons. The sample belongs to a study of T cell responses to AZD1222 COVID-19 vaccine. Points from the study as a whole: Donors were mostly white British, more females; clonal diversity possibly underestimated. The span of vaccine-associated CD4 TCRs extended across spike, with dominance at 160-218 and 743-854. Repertoire sampling happened only post peak T cell response.

Germline-derived CDR1 and CDR2 are SEHNR and FQNEAQ (reference sequence). This CDR3 is 18 amino acids long. V was clipped by 3 bases and J by 0 bases, with 18 bases between them. Here the sequenced sample was peripheral blood, taken on day 0 of AZD1222 vaccination. The TCR originated in an adult in good health. J is TRBJ1-3 and V is TRBV7-9, with no clear D. CDR3 residues: CASSFWQSGIYSGNTIYF. The CDR3 coding sequence is TGTGCCAGCAGCTTTTGGCAGTCTGGAATCTACTCTGGAAACACCATATATTTT.